The TCR beta chain under discussion was sequenced for a study of molecular identifiers for immune sequencing clone quantification. Points from the study as a whole: Among effectors, clones above 20 RNA copies held over 98% of molecules; among naive cells, under 1%.

V gave up 3 bases and J gave up 8 bases; unmatched junction bases: 10. This CDR3 region has 16 residues. Germline-derived CDR1 and CDR2 are MNHEY and SVGEGT. In TCRdb, the PCR reads were re-called with MiXCR into one record per CDR3 protein. The repertoire consists of approximately 680,000 distinct CDR3 sequences, with about 25% occurring once and the leading ten covering about 0.73%. In regard to this clonotype: What it binds is not known.

Libraries for naive CD8 T cells, which were made from about 19,000 to 1,100,000 sorted cells, drew on 10%, 30% or 50% of the RNA. Isolation of naive CD8 T cells was achieved by sorting on a CD8+CD4-CCR7+CD45RA+ phenotype. The receptor was isolated from a human donor in good health. Some libraries in this study had Jurkat cell RNA spiked in. Sample: naive CD8+ T cells from blood, with Jurkat cell RNA spiked in. Subset: FACS-sorted CD8+CD4-CCR7+CD45RA+ naive T cells. This sequence joins TRBV6-2 or TRBV6-3 and TRBJ2-1, with TRBD1 matching 10 bases. The CDR3 coding sequence is TGTGCCAGCAGTTATATCGAGACAGGGGGCCGGGATGAGCAGTTCTTC. This gives the protein CASSYIETGGRDEQFF.